The T cell receptor (beta chain) described here comes from a study of T cell clonotyping in hematopoietic cell transplantation. Findings and limits, study-wide: After transplant, recipient diversity fell while pathologically expanded clonotypes grew through day 180. CD4 and CD8 repertoire contributions could not be separated without sorting.

The CDR3 contains 14 residues. Germline-derived CDR1 and CDR2 are WSHSY and SAAADI. The ends lost 6 bases at V and 5 bases at J; junction bases unmatched: 5. The table came from immunoSEQ multiplex PCR; TCRdb's copy has only in-frame clones and leaves some out. In the table there are about 10,000 clones, about 76% of which are singletons. About this clone: Its specificity is unknown.

Samples: about 28 days before transplant, then days 30, 100 and 180 after. The source is a female patient in her forties or fifties who had an allogeneic stem cell transplant from a related donor, so T cells may come from the graft donor. Some clones in this sample may be carry-over from other donors' samples. The V and J genes are TRBV10-2 and TRBJ1-5; 9 nucleotides agree with TRBD1. Material: PBMCs, obtained 30 days after allogeneic stem cell transplant. The CDR3 region has the DNA TGCGCCAGCAGGACAGGGGGAACCCATCAGCCCCAGCATTTT. Translation: CASRTGGTHQPQHF.